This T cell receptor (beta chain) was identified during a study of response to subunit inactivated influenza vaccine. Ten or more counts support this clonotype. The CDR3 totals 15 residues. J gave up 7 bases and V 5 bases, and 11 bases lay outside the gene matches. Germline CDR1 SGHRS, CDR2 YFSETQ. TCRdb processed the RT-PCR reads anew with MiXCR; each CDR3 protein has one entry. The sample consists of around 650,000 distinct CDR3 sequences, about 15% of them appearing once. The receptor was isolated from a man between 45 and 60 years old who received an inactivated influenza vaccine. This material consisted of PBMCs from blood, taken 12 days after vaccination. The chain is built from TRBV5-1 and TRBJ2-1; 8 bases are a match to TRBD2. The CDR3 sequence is CASSLSGGPRNEQFF. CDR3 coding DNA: TGCGCCAGCAGTCTTTCGGGGGGGCCAAGGAATGAGCAGTTCTTC. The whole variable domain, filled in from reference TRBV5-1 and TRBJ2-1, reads KAGVTQTPRYLIKTRGQQVTLSCSPISGHRSVSWYQQTPGQGLQFLFEYFSETQRNKGNFPGRFSGRQFSNSRSEMNVSTLELGDSALYLCASSLSGGPRNEQFFGPGTRLTVL.